These 2 T cell receptor beta chains were all obtained from the same sample, sequenced in a study of blood T cell repertoires in COVID-19. Libraries were prepared by immunoSEQ multiplex PCR; TCRdb keeps only in-frame clonotypes and omits some of them. The top ten hold around 4.7% of the sample, which has over 100,000 clones, around three quarters seen once. Sequencing input: peripheral blood. The receptors originated from a human donor in a cohort sampled during active or convalescent COVID-19.

The chain's CDR3 is CASSRGSRKTQYF. For the CDR3, the DNA is TGTGCCAGCAGCCGCGGGAGTCGGAAGACCCAGTACTTC. The rearrangement joins TRBV6-5 to TRBJ2-5; 7 nucleotides line up with TRBD2. The CDR3 has 13 amino acids. V was clipped by 6 bases and J by 6 bases; unmatched bases: 7. Germline CDR1 and CDR2: MNHEY and SVGAGI.

The chain employs TRBV3-1 (or the pseudogene TRBV3-2) and TRBJ1-1, with D unclear. The length of the CDR3 is 14 residues. Germline-derived CDR1 and CDR2 are LGHDT and YNNKEL (reference sequence). V lost 4 bases, J lost 4 bases, and 13 bases lay in between. CDR3 in amino acids: CASSPGYLGTEAFF. The CDR3 nucleotides read TGTGCCAGCAGCCCAGGATATTTGGGCACTGAAGCTTTCTTT.